These 24 T cell receptor beta chains share one sample of origin, sequenced in a study of blood T cell repertoires in COVID-19. Profiling relied on immunoSEQ multiplex PCR, and the TCRdb table lists in-frame clones only, not all of them. The data hold around 190,000 clones, with roughly 86% observed a single time. Sequencing was performed on peripheral blood. The receptors here all came from a man aged 18 to 30 with active or convalescent COVID-19.

This chain connects TRBV10-3 to TRBJ2-1; possibly TRBD2 for D (6 bases). This CDR3 region has 15 residues. Germline V gives CDR1 ENHRY, CDR2 SYGVKD. V dropped 7 bases and J dropped 0 bases, with 13 bases sitting between them. CDR3 sequence: CAINPGGVSYNEQFF. CDR3 nucleotide sequence: TGTGCCATCAACCCGGGCGGGGTCTCCTACAATGAGCAGTTCTTC.

V is TRBV7-2 and J is TRBJ1-1; D unclear. The CDR3 extends over 15 amino acids. CDR1 is SGHTA and CDR2 is FQGNSA in the germline V gene. V was clipped by 0 bases and J by 6 bases, with 14 bases between them. Here the CDR3 reads CASSLALWEDAEAFF. As DNA, the CDR3 is TGTGCCAGCAGCTTAGCATTATGGGAGGACGCTGAAGCTTTCTTT.

This clone was recorded once. The chain recombines TRBV4-1 with TRBJ2-7; 8 nucleotides align to TRBD2. The germline gives CDR1 MGHRA, CDR2 YSYEKL. The trim removed 5 bases at V and 6 bases at J, leaving 9 bases unmatched. The CDR3 spans 14 residues. As DNA, the CDR3 is TGCGCCAGCAGCTCACCAACCCGGGGGGGCGAGCAGTACTTC. Translating it yields CASSSPTRGGEQYF.

V and J are TRBV18 and TRBJ1-4; 9 nucleotides agree with TRBD1. The V gene end was trimmed by 5 bases and the J gene end by 4 bases; junction bases not matched to a gene: 5. This CDR3 has 15 amino acids. From germline, CDR1 is KGHSH and CDR2 LQKENI. The DNA for the CDR3 is TGTGCCAGCTCATCTGGACAGGGGAGTAATGAAAAACTGTTTTTT. The encoded protein is CASSSGQGSNEKLFF.

The chain combines TRBV30 with TRBJ1-1; D may be TRBD1 (6 bases). This CDR3 is built from 11 residues. V was trimmed by 5 bases and J by 5 bases, leaving 9 bases between them. Germline values: CDR1 GTSNPN, CDR2 SVGIG (reference sequence). In DNA, the CDR3 is TGTGCCTGGGGGGGGCCAACTGAAGCTTTCTTT. This codes for CAWGGPTEAFF.

This rearrangement joins TRBV3-1 (or the pseudogene TRBV3-2) to TRBJ2-3; 12 bases align to TRBD2. This CDR3 spans 15 amino acids. V lost 4 bases to trimming and J lost 5 bases; unmatched junction nucleotides: 4. Germline V CDR1 and CDR2: LGHDT, YNNKEL (reference sequence). As DNA, the CDR3 is TGTGCCAGCAGCCCTAGCGGGGGGGGTCAAGATACGCAGTATTTT. It specifies CASSPSGGGQDTQYF.

V is TRBV30 and J is TRBJ2-1; possible D gene TRBD1, 6 bases. Trimming took off 0 bases at V and 15 bases at J, with 12 bases between the two ends. The germline V gene encodes CDR1 GTSNPN and CDR2 SVGIG (reference sequence). This CDR3 has 11 residues. The CDR3 nucleotides are TGTGCCTGGAGTGTAGTCTCAGGGGTGTTCTTC. Translated, it gives CAWSVVSGVFF.

This sequence joins TRBV12-5 and TRBJ1-5, with 7 positions matching TRBD1. The CDR3 covers 15 residues. The V segment lost 6 bases and the J segment 0 bases; nucleotides outside the gene matches: 5. The germline V gene has CDR1 LGHNT and CDR2 FRNRAP. The CDR3 spells CASGQGGSSNQPQHF. In nucleotides, the CDR3 is TGTGCTAGTGGGCAGGGGGGTTCTAGCAATCAGCCCCAGCATTTT.

CDR3 residues: CAWSLGAMNNQPQHF. The CDR3 DNA follows: TGTGCCTGGAGTCTGGGGGCGATGAACAATCAGCCCCAGCATTTT. The chain is built from TRBV30 and TRBJ1-5; D possibly corresponds to TRBD1 (6 bases). CDR1 GTSNPN and CDR2 SVGIG come from the germline V gene (reference sequence). V lost 2 bases and J 3 bases, leaving 14 bases between the germline ends. This CDR3 region has 15 residues.

V and J are TRBV11-2 and TRBJ2-7; TRBD1 matches 7 bases. The J segment lost 2 bases and the V segment lost 0 bases, leaving 7 bases of the junction unmatched. This CDR3 has 16 residues. The V gene's germline CDR1 is SGHAT and CDR2 FQNNGV. The CDR3 DNA follows: TGTGCCAGCAGCTTAGAAGACAGGGTCCCTACCTACGAGCAGTACTTC. Protein product: CASSLEDRVPTYEQYF.

There are a few counts of this clone. The gene calls are TRBV5-1 and TRBJ2-1, with unresolved D. V lost 4 bases to trimming and J lost 9 bases, with 8 bases between them. The CDR3 is 11 residues long. Germline-derived CDR1 and CDR2 are SGHRS and YFSETQ. The CDR3 reads CASSDRVEQFF. The CDR3 bases are TGCGCCAGCAGCGACCGGGTTGAGCAGTTCTTC.

In the case of this clone: In the same sample, other DNA sequences code for this CDR3. The V call is TRBV4-1, the J call TRBJ1-1; 7 bases agree with TRBD1. The CDR3 totals 15 residues. Trimming at V came to 1 base and at J to 0 bases, leaving 2 bases not matched to a gene. Germline V lookup: CDR1 MGHRA, CDR2 YSYEKL. The chain's CDR3 is CASSQAGGMNTEAFF. Here the CDR3 DNA reads TGCGCCAGCAGCCAAGCAGGGGGTATGAACACTGAAGCTTTCTTT.

V and J are TRBV12-3 or TRBV12-4 and TRBJ1-1; 9 nucleotides agree with TRBD1. This CDR3 has 13 amino acids. V lost 5 bases, J lost 11 bases, and 9 bases stayed unmatched. The CDR3 bases are TGTGCCAGCAGTCTTACAGGGGGCCTGTGGGCTTTCTTT. Its protein is CASSLTGGLWAFF.

In nucleotides, the CDR3 is TGTGCCAGTAGTCCCATTAACACCGGGGAGCTGTTTTTT. This sequence encodes CASSPINTGELFF. The chain carries TRBV19 and TRBJ2-2; D is ambiguous. Germline V CDR1 and CDR2: LNHDA, SQIVND (reference sequence). The CDR3 is made up of 13 amino acids. The V and J ends lost 5 bases and 2 bases respectively, with 6 bases between them.

The chain is built from TRBV12-3 or TRBV12-4 and TRBJ1-2; D remains ambiguous. The CDR3 has 12 residues. V lost 1 base, J lost 4 bases, and 4 bases lay in between. CDR3 amino acids: CASSLGSYGYTF. DNA for the CDR3: TGTGCCAGCAGTTTAGGGAGCTATGGCTACACCTTC.

This rearrangement joins TRBV19 to TRBJ2-1; weak D call: TRBD1 (6 bases). The length of the CDR3 is 15 residues. From germline, CDR1 is LNHDA and CDR2 SQIVND (reference sequence). With 10 bases removed from V and 8 bases from J, the gap between germline ends came to 24 bases. The CDR3: CATEAGQGYGDEQFF. The CDR3 DNA follows: TGTGCCACCGAAGCAGGGCAGGGGTATGGGGATGAGCAGTTCTTC.

V gene TRBV5-1 combines with J gene TRBJ2-5; D unclear. Germline values: CDR1 SGHRS, CDR2 YFSETQ. The CDR3 covers 14 residues. Deletions cut 3 bases from V and 1 base from J, with 10 bases between. CDR3 in DNA: TGCGCCAGCAGCTCGGTGACACTCCAAGAGACCCAGTACTTC. Protein sequence: CASSSVTLQETQYF.

The V and J genes are TRBV4-2 and TRBJ1-2, with a weak D call TRBD1 (6 bases). V shed 8 bases and J shed 0 bases, with 16 bases lying between them. CDR3 length: 15 residues. CDR1 and CDR2 from the germline V gene are LGHNA and YNFKEQ. The CDR3 region is CASGPGEGANYGYTF. In nucleotides, the CDR3 is TGTGCCAGCGGACCTGGTGAGGGGGCTAACTATGGCTACACCTTC.

The chain recombines TRBV7-2 with TRBJ2-5, with 12 bases identical to TRBD2. J was trimmed by 2 bases and V by 6 bases; bases with no gene match: 1. Germline-derived CDR1 and CDR2 are SGHTA and FQGNSA. The CDR3 sequence is 14 residues long. The CDR3 region is CASRLAGGQETQYF. The CDR3 DNA follows: TGTGCCAGCAGACTAGCGGGAGGACAAGAGACCCAGTACTTC.

The chain has TRBV5-4 and TRBJ2-5, with 11 positions matching TRBD2. Per germline, CDR1 SGHNT and CDR2 YYREEE (reference sequence). With V trimmed by 4 bases and J by 4 bases, 3 bases remained unmatched. This CDR3 contains 14 residues. CDR3 nucleotide sequence: TGTGCCAGCAGCCCGACTAGCGGGATAGAGACCCAGTACTTC. Its translation: CASSPTSGIETQYF.

This chain connects TRBV5-5 to TRBJ2-3, with 9 bases that match TRBD2. Per germline, CDR1 SGHKS and CDR2 YYEKEE (reference sequence). V trimming: 3 bases; J trimming: 2 bases; junction bases outside the gene matches: 4. The CDR3 is made up of 15 amino acids. This CDR3 is CASSWTSADTDTQYF. The CDR3 nucleotides are TGTGCCAGCAGCTGGACTAGCGCAGACACAGATACGCAGTATTTT.

V gene TRBV7-2 combines with J gene TRBJ1-4; D is unresolved. The germline V gene encodes CDR1 SGHTA and CDR2 FQGNSA. The ends were cut back, 2 bases at V and 2 bases at J, with 9 bases in the middle. The CDR3 extends over 15 amino acids. CDR3 residues: CASSLTQTTNEKLFF. The CDR3 DNA sequence: TGTGCCAGCAGCTTAACACAAACGACTAATGAAAAACTGTTTTTT.

The chain employs TRBV3-1 (or the pseudogene TRBV3-2) and TRBJ2-2, with 9 bases aligning to TRBD1. Trimming at V came to 5 bases and at J to 6 bases, leaving 7 bases not matched to a gene. Germline CDR1 LGHDT, CDR2 YNNKEL (reference sequence). The CDR3 consists of 15 residues. CDR3: CASSEGQGRSGELFF. CDR3 in DNA: TGTGCCAGCAGCGAAGGACAGGGGCGGTCCGGGGAGCTGTTTTTT.

V gene TRBV6-5 combines with J gene TRBJ1-2; 9 nucleotides align to TRBD1. This CDR3 is 13 amino acids long. Germline assignment: CDR1 MNHEY and CDR2 SVGAGI. The ends lost 7 bases at V and 8 bases at J; junction bases unmatched: 8. The CDR3 is CASKMTGGRGYTF. CDR3 coding DNA: TGTGCCAGCAAAATGACAGGGGGTCGGGGCTACACCTTC.